This T cell receptor beta chain was identified during a study of T cell changes during pregnancy in multiple sclerosis. This clone appeared once. This CDR3 is 12 amino acids long. V gave up 3 bases and J gave up 3 bases, with 6 bases separating them. CDR1 and CDR2 from the germline V gene are MNHEY and SMNVEV (reference sequence). Profiling relied on immunoSEQ multiplex PCR, and the TCRdb table lists in-frame clones only, not all of them. Of under 50,000 clones detected, around 95% appear once; the ten largest clones hold around 3.9%. The receptor was isolated from a female donor with multiple sclerosis, enrolled in a pregnancy study. The specimen was CD8+ T cells from peripheral blood mononuclear cells, collected after pregnancy. The chain combines TRBV27 with TRBJ2-7, with D possibly TRBD1 on 5 matching bases. CDR3 sequence reads: CASSFQGYEQYF. The CDR3 DNA reads TGTGCCAGCAGTTTCCAGGGCTACGAGCAGTACTTC.